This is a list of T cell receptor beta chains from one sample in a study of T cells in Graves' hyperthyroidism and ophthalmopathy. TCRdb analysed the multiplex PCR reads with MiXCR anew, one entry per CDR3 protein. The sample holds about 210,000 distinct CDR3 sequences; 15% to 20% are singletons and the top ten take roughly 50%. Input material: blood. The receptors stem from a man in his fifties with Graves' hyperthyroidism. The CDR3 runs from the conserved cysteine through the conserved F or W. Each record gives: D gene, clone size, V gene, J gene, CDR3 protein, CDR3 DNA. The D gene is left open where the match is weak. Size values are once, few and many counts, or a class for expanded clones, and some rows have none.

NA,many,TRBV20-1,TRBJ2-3,CSARDYTGVTDTQYF,TGCAGTGCTAGAGACTACACAGGAGTGACAGATACGCAGTATTTT
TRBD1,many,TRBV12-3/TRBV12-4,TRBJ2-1,CASSAGGPPNEQFF,TGTGCCAGCAGTGCAGGGGGCCCCCCCAATGAGCAGTTCTTC
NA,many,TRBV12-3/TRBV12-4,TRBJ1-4,CASSLFQGEEKLFF,TGTGCCAGCAGTTTATTCCAAGGGGAGGAAAAACTGTTTTTT
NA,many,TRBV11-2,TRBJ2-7,CASSQTGFGEQYF,TGTGCCAGCAGCCAAACAGGGTTCGGGGAGCAGTACTTC
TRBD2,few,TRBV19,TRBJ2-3,CATSGSWSDTQYF,TGTGCCACTAGCGGGAGTTGGTCAGATACGCAGTATTTT
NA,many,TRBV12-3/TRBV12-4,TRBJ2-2,CASSFRGGTGELFF,TGTGCCAGCAGCTTTAGGGGGGGCACCGGGGAGCTGTTTTTT
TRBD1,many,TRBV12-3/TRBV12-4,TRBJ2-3,CASSLGGGTQYF,TGTGCCAGCAGCCTAGGGGGCGGTACGCAGTATTTT
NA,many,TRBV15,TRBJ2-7,CATSRDRHTGASYEQYF,TGTGCCACCAGCAGAGATCGCCATACCGGGGCATCCTACGAGCAGTACTTC
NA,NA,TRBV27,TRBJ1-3,CASSLTGSSGNTTYF,TGTGCCAGCAGCCTAACCGGGAGCTCTGGAAACACCACATATTTT
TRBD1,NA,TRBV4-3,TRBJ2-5,CASSPTGGRETQYF,TGCGCCAGCAGCCCGACAGGGGGAAGAGAGACCCAGTACTTC
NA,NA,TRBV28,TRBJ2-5,CASSLLGGPQYF,TGTGCCAGCAGTTTACTTGGGGGCCCCCAGTACTTC
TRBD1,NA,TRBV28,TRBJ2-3,CASSRGPKRDTQYF,TGTGCCAGCTCCAGGGGGCCAAAACGCGACACGCAGTATTTT
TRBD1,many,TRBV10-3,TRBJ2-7,CAISEFSGQGGYEQYF,TGTGCCATCAGTGAGTTCTCGGGACAGGGTGGCTACGAGCAGTACTTC
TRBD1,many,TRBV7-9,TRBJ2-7,CASSQRTGWDSYEQYF,TGTGCCAGCAGCCAGAGGACAGGGTGGGATTCCTACGAGCAGTACTTC
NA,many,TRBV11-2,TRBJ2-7,CASSFNYYEQYF,TGTGCCAGCAGCTTTAACTACTACGAGCAGTACTTC
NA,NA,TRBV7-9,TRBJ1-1,CASSPGTAGTEAFF,TGTGCCAGCAGCCCAGGGACGGCTGGAACTGAAGCTTTCTTT
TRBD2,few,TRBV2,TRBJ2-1,CASNGVAGVSNEQFF,TGTGCCAGCAACGGGGTAGCGGGAGTGAGCAATGAGCAGTTCTTC
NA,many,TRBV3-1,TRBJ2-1,CASSQVRRDNEQFF,TGTGCCAGCAGCCAAGTTAGGCGAGACAATGAGCAGTTCTTC
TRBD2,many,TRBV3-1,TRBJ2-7,CASSHTSGSPYF,TGTGCCAGCAGCCATACTAGCGGGAGTCCGTACTTC
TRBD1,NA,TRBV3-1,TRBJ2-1,CASSQGGRGRENEQFF,TGTGCCAGCAGCCAAGGTGGCAGGGGGCGCGAAAATGAGCAGTTCTTC
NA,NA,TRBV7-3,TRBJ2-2,CASSLLDSAGGELFF,TGTGCCAGCAGCTTATTAGATTCCGCCGGCGGGGAGCTGTTTTTT
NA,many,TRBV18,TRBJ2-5,CASSQGTSETQYF,TGTGCCAGCTCGCAAGGGACGTCGGAGACCCAGTACTTC
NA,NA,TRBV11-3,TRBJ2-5,CASTPPAGRDQEAQYF,TGTGCCAGCACACCACCCGCAGGGCGAGACCAAGAGGCCCAGTACTTC
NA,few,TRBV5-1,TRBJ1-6,CASSLGGLDSPLHF,TGCGCCAGCAGCTTGGGGGGGTTGGATTCACCCCTCCACTTT
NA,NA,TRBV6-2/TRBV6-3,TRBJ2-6,CASSYFRGYHGANVLTF,TGTGCCAGCAGTTACTTTCGGGGCTATCATGGGGCCAACGTCCTGACTTTC
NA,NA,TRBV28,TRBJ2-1,CASSLSTGQTAYNEQFF,TGTGCCAGCAGTTTATCTACGGGCCAGACGGCATACAATGAGCAGTTCTTC
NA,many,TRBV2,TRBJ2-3,CASNEFSEITDTQYF,TGTGCCAGCAACGAATTTTCTGAAATCACAGATACGCAGTATTTT
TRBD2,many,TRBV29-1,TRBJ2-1,CSVEVLAGVNEQFF,TGCAGCGTTGAGGTACTAGCGGGGGTTAATGAGCAGTTCTTC
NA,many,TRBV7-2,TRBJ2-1,CASSREYNEQFF,TGTGCCAGCTCCAGGGAGTACAATGAGCAGTTCTTC
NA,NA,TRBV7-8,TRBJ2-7,CASSFGTALDSYGQYF,TGTGCCAGCAGCTTCGGGACCGCACTAGACTCCTACGGGCAGTACTTC
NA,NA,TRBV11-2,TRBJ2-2,CASSPGGTTNAGELFF,TGTGCCAGCAGCCCGGGCGGGACAACGAACGCCGGGGAGCTGTTTTTT
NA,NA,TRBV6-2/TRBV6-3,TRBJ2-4,CASSYSRGRNIQYF,TGTGCCAGCAGTTACTCGCGCGGCCGAAACATTCAGTACTTC
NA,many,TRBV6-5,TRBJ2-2,CASLTGDTGELFF,TGTGCCAGCCTTACGGGCGACACCGGGGAGCTGTTTTTT
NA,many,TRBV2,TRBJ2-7,CASSRDLGDEQYF,TGTGCCAGCAGTAGGGACCTCGGCGACGAGCAGTACTTC
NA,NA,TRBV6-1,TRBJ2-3,CASRKVSSTDTQYF,TGTGCCAGCAGGAAGGTATCTAGCACAGATACGCAGTATTTT
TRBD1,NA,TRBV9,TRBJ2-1,CASAVGQATLSYNEQFF,TGTGCCAGCGCCGTGGGACAGGCGACTCTATCTTACAATGAGCAGTTCTTC
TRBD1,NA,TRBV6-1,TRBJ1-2,CASSGSPTGKHGYTF,TGTGCCAGCAGTGGAAGTCCGACAGGGAAACATGGCTACACCTTC
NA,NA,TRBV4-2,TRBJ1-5,CASSQDGRSNQPQHF,TGTGCCAGCAGCCAAGATGGACGGAGCAATCAGCCCCAGCATTTT
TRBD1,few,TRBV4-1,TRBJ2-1,CASSTRDRGSDNEQFF,TGCGCCAGCAGCACTCGGGACAGGGGTAGCGACAATGAGCAGTTCTTC
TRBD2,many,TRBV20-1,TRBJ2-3,CSARPPGLAGGPDTQYF,TGCAGTGCTAGACCCCCGGGACTAGCGGGAGGCCCAGATACGCAGTATTTT
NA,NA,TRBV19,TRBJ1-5,CASRDRNSNQPQHF,TGTGCCAGTAGGGACAGAAATAGCAATCAGCCCCAGCATTTT
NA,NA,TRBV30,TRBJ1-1,CAWIREDEAFF,TGTGCCTGGATCAGGGAGGATGAAGCTTTCTTT
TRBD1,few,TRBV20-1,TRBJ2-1,CSAEDREDFYNEQFF,TGCAGTGCGGAAGACAGGGAAGATTTTTACAATGAGCAGTTCTTC
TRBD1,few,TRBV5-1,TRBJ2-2,CASSLRDSNTGELFF,TGCGCCAGCAGCTTGAGGGACAGTAACACCGGGGAGCTGTTTTTT